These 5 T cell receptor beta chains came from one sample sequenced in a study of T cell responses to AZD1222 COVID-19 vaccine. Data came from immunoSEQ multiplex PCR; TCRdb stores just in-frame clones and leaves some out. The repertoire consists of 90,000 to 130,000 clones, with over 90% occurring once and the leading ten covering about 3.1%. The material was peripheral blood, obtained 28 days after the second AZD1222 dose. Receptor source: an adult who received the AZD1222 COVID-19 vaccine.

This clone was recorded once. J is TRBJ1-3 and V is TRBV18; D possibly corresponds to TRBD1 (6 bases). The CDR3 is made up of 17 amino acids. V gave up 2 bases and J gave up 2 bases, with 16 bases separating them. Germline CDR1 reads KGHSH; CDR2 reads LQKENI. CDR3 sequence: CASSPGQGNPTGNTIYF. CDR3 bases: TGTGCCAGCTCACCAGGGCAGGGGAATCCCACTGGAAACACCATATATTTT.

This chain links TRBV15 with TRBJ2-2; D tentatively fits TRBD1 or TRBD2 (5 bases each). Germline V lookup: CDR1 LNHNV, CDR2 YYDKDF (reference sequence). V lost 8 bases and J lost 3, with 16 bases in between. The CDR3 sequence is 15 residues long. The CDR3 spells CATFKTMGDTGELFF. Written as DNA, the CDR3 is TGTGCCACCTTCAAAACCATGGGGGACACCGGGGAGCTGTTTTTT.

CDR3 nucleotide sequence: TGTGCCAGCAGTGTAATAATGACCGGGGAGCTGTTTTTT. Protein sequence: CASSVIMTGELFF. This sequence joins TRBV27 and TRBJ2-2; no clear D. Trimming took 5 bases from V and 5 from J, leaving 9 bases between them. Germline V gene data show CDR1 as MNHEY and CDR2 as SMNVEV (reference sequence). This CDR3 has 13 amino acids.

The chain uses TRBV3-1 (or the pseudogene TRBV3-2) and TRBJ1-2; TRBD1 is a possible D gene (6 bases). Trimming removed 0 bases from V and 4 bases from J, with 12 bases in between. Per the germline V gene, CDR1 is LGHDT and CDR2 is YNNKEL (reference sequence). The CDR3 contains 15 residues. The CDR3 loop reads CASSQEVQGFYGYTF. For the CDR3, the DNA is TGTGCCAGCAGCCAAGAGGTCCAGGGGTTCTATGGCTACACCTTC.

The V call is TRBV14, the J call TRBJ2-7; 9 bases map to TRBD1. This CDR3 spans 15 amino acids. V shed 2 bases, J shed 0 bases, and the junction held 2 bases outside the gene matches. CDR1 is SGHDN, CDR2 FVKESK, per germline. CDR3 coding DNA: TGTGCCAGCAGCCAATCGACAGGGGGCTCCTACGAGCAGTACTTC. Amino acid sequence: CASSQSTGGSYEQYF.